The rows below give T cell receptor beta chains drawn from one sample of a study of T cell repertoires in cytomegalovirus infection. Using its own MiXCR run on the reads, TCRdb lists one record per CDR3 protein. Of 290,000 or so distinct CDR3 sequences in the sample, about 25% were seen once. The sequenced sample consisted of PBMCs. These receptors were taken from a human donor in good health (CMV status not recorded). Some clones in this sample may be carry-over from other donors' samples. Each CDR3 is given with its conserved first and last residue. A D gene is named only where the DNA matches it firmly. Not all rows give a size; the values are once, few, many and, for expanded clones, a class.

TGCGCCAGCAAACCCTTGGACAGGAGTGGGAGCAATCAGCCCCAGCATTTT | CASKPLDRSGSNQPQHF | NA | TRBJ1-5 | TRBD1 | TRBV23-1
TGTGCCAGCAGCTTAGGCGCTCGGTTTGGATCGGGGACTAGCCAGTTCTTC | CASSLGARFGSGTSQFF | NA | TRBJ2-1 | TRBD2 | TRBV7-2
TGTGCCAGCAGCTGGGGGGGACAGGGGTACAATGAGCAGTTCTTC | CASSWGGQGYNEQFF | many | TRBJ2-1 | TRBD1 | TRBV6-1
TGCAGTGCTAGAGATCGCCCAAACACTGAAGCTTTCTTT | CSARDRPNTEAFF | NA | TRBJ1-1 | NA | TRBV20-1
TGTGCCAGTAGTATTCAATCCGGACTACCAGACAATGAGCAGTTCTTC | CASSIQSGLPDNEQFF | NA | TRBJ2-1 | NA | TRBV19
TGCAGCGTTGAAGAGGAGACGGGATACCGACAGTTCTTC | CSVEEETGYRQFF | many | TRBJ2-1 | NA | TRBV29-1
TGCGCCAGCAGCCCAAACAGGGGGCCTAATTCACCCCTCCACTTT | CASSPNRGPNSPLHF | few | TRBJ1-6 | TRBD1 | TRBV5-1
TGTGCCACCAGTGATCCCCTTAGCGGGAGAGTGGAGACCCAGTACTTC | CATSDPLSGRVETQYF | few | TRBJ2-5 | TRBD2 | TRBV24-1
TGTGCCAGCAGCGTACCGAGGGGCGGGGACACTGAAGCTTTCTTT | CASSVPRGGDTEAFF | few | TRBJ1-1 | NA | TRBV7-9
TGTGCCAGCAGTTTATGGATAGGGTCCGGCACTGAAGCTTTCTTT | CASSLWIGSGTEAFF | few | TRBJ1-1 | NA | TRBV28
TGCGCCAGCAGCAACCGGCAGGACAGGGGGTTGGCAGATACGCAGTATTTT | CASSNRQDRGLADTQYF | few | TRBJ2-3 | TRBD1 | TRBV5-1
TGTGCCAGCAGCTTTGGGCCGCCTTCCTACGAGCAGTACTTC | CASSFGPPSYEQYF | NA | TRBJ2-7 | NA | TRBV5-6
TGTGCCAGCAGGGGGGCACAGGAGGCCTACGAGCAGTACTTC | CASRGAQEAYEQYF | NA | TRBJ2-7 | NA | TRBV6-2/TRBV6-3
TGTGCCAGCAGCTTCACAGGCGGGAGCTCCTACAATGAGCAGTTCTTC | CASSFTGGSSYNEQFF | NA | TRBJ2-1 | TRBD2 | TRBV11-3
TGTGCCAGCAGTTACTCTATTTTGGGGGAGCAGTACTTC | CASSYSILGEQYF | NA | TRBJ2-7 | NA | TRBV6-8
TGTGCCAGCAGCAGGAATCTAGCGGGGGTTGGAGATACGCAGTATTTT | CASSRNLAGVGDTQYF | NA | TRBJ2-3 | TRBD2 | TRBV7-2
TGTGCCAGCAGCATCGTAGCGGGCCTCTACAATGAGCAGTTCTTC | CASSIVAGLYNEQFF | many | TRBJ2-1 | TRBD2 | TRBV11-2
TGTGCCAGCAGCTTAGGGCAGGGGGCGGGAGCTTTCTTT | CASSLGQGAGAFF | NA | TRBJ1-1 | TRBD1 | TRBV7-2
TGTGCCAGCTCTCTGGACCTACAAGAGACCCAGTACTTC | CASSLDLQETQYF | NA | TRBJ2-5 | NA | TRBV18
TGTGCCAGCAGCTCGGTCGTGGGGGGGGTCACAGATACGCAGTATTTT | CASSSVVGGVTDTQYF | few | TRBJ2-3 | TRBD2 | TRBV7-9
TGTGCCAGCAGCCCGAGCGACAGGGTCGCTGGCTACACCTTC | CASSPSDRVAGYTF | few | TRBJ1-2 | TRBD1 | TRBV7-2
TGCAGCGTTGAAAAAGACCGTACCACCTACGAGCAGTACTTC | CSVEKDRTTYEQYF | few | TRBJ2-7 | NA | TRBV29-1
TGTGCCAGCAGCTTAGCGACCCGGGCGGAAGCTTTCTTT | CASSLATRAEAFF | many | TRBJ1-1 | NA | TRBV7-8
TGTGCCAGCAGTGAACCGTTAGCGGGGGGCCCCCATGAGCAGTTCTTC | CASSEPLAGGPHEQFF | few | TRBJ2-1 | TRBD2 | TRBV28
TGTGCCAGTGATGGGGTTAGCGGCACAGATACGCAGTATTTT | CASDGVSGTDTQYF | few | TRBJ2-3 | NA | TRBV19
TGCAGTGCTACCCCCGGGGACAACTTAAATCAGCCCCAGCATTTT | CSATPGDNLNQPQHF | NA | TRBJ1-5 | NA | TRBV20-1
TGTGCCAGCAGCCTAGGACAGGGGGACATTCAGTACTTC | CASSLGQGDIQYF | many | TRBJ2-4 | TRBD1 | TRBV6-1
TGTGCCAGCAGCACCCAGACAGGGTGGGTAGATGAGCAGTTCTTC | CASSTQTGWVDEQFF | NA | TRBJ2-1 | TRBD1 | TRBV7-2
TGTGCCAGGCGAATTATAGCGGGAGGGCCGGAGCCCTACAATGAGCAGTTCTTC | CARRIIAGGPEPYNEQFF | NA | TRBJ2-1 | TRBD2 | TRBV5-3
TGCAGTGCTTCCCGTACTAGCGGGAGGGCCGCAGATACGCAGTATTTT | CSASRTSGRAADTQYF | few | TRBJ2-3 | TRBD2 | TRBV20-1
TGTGCCAGCAGTTTACGACAGGGGGCAGGAGAGACCCAGTACTTC | CASSLRQGAGETQYF | few | TRBJ2-5 | TRBD1 | TRBV6-6
TGTGCCAGCAGCTTATTCTCCTCTACTGAAGCTTTCTTT | CASSLFSSTEAFF | few | TRBJ1-1 | NA | TRBV7-9
TGTGCCAGCACCCCGGAACAGGGGCCCGGGGAGCTGTTTTTT | CASTPEQGPGELFF | once | TRBJ2-2 | TRBD1 | TRBV28
TGTGCCATCAGTGCCAGGGAAGACACTGAAGCTTTCTTT | CAISAREDTEAFF | NA | TRBJ1-1 | NA | TRBV10-3
TGTGCCAGCAGTTACGGTCAGTCCTACGAGCAGTACTTC | CASSYGQSYEQYF | few | TRBJ2-7 | NA | TRBV6-5
TGCGCCAGCAGCCAAGAATATAGCGGGGTCTCCTACAATGAGCAGTTCTTC | CASSQEYSGVSYNEQFF | many | TRBJ2-1 | TRBD2 | TRBV4-1
TGTGCCAGCAGTGTTAGCCGGGACAGGGGGGTCAACGAGCAGTACTTC | CASSVSRDRGVNEQYF | NA | TRBJ2-7 | TRBD1 | TRBV2
TGCAGCTACCGGGACCCTGGAGGCACTGAAGCTTTCTTT | CSYRDPGGTEAFF | NA | TRBJ1-1 | NA | TRBV29-1
TGTGCCAGCAGCCCTTGGACAGGGTTCACAGATACGCAGTATTTT | CASSPWTGFTDTQYF | few | TRBJ2-3 | TRBD1 | TRBV7-2
TGTGCCAGCAGCTTAGAGGTATACGTTGAAAAACTGTTTTTT | CASSLEVYVEKLFF | few | TRBJ1-4 | NA | TRBV7-3
TGTGCCAGCAGTTACGGACAGGCGGTGAACACCGGGGAGCTGTTTTTT | CASSYGQAVNTGELFF | NA | TRBJ2-2 | TRBD1 | TRBV6-2/TRBV6-3
TGTGCCAGTAGCCCGGAAGGCTCCTACGAGCAGTACTTC | CASSPEGSYEQYF | few | TRBJ2-7 | NA | TRBV19
TGTGCCAGCAGCTTGAATTTTCGGAATGAGCAGTTCTTC | CASSLNFRNEQFF | many | TRBJ2-1 | NA | TRBV7-8
TGTGCCAGCACCCCCGAATCAGTGTCGTACTACAATGAGCAGTTCTTC | CASTPESVSYYNEQFF | NA | TRBJ2-1 | NA | TRBV2
TGTGCCAGCAGCCAAGGGGGACTCCCTACGGAAGAGCAGTTCTTC | CASSQGGLPTEEQFF | many | TRBJ2-1 | NA | TRBV7-2
TGTGCCACCAGCAGGGCGGTAGGAAATACGCAGTATTTT | CATSRAVGNTQYF | NA | TRBJ2-3 | NA | TRBV15
TGCAGCGCCGGGGCGGCCGGGGACGAGCAGTACTTC | CSAGAAGDEQYF | NA | TRBJ2-7 | NA | TRBV29-1
TGCAGTGCTACCCGACAGGGCACTGAAGCTTTCTTT | CSATRQGTEAFF | NA | TRBJ1-1 | TRBD1 | TRBV20-1
TGCAGTGCCAGTCGGACCGATGAAGCTTTCTTT | CSASRTDEAFF | few | TRBJ1-1 | NA | TRBV20-1
TGTGCCAGCAGGCCGACAGGACCCCCATCCCTCCACTTT | CASRPTGPPSLHF | NA | TRBJ1-6 | NA | TRBV6-6
TGTGCCAGCAGCCGCTGGGACAGGGGGAAAGAGACCCAGTACTTC | CASSRWDRGKETQYF | many | TRBJ2-5 | TRBD1 | TRBV14
TGTGCCAGCAGCGTAGTTGGCAGGGGGCCGAACACTGAAGCTTTCTTT | CASSVVGRGPNTEAFF | NA | TRBJ1-1 | TRBD1 | TRBV9